This T cell receptor (beta chain) derives from a study of OX40 agonist ivuxolimab in advanced cancers. Study-level information: Of mixed ages from about 20 to 85 and averaging around 60 years, the group was about 80% male.

This clone is deemed medium-sized. The data were produced by immunoSEQ multiplex PCR, yet TCRdb's version contains in-frame clones alone and is incomplete. The sample holds some 16,000 clones, about three quarters seen once. The CDR3 spans 16 residues. V lost 4 bases, J lost 2 bases, and 8 bases stayed unmatched. The chain employs TRBV23-1 and TRBJ2-3; TRBD2 matches 8 bases. TRBV23-1 is an ORF for which the function is uncertain. Sequencing used CD4+ or CD8+ T cells sorted from blood, obtained in a trial of the OX40 agonist ivuxolimab. The sequence came from an adult with an advanced solid tumor such as melanoma, head and neck, liver or kidney cancer. The DNA for the CDR3 is TGCGCCAGCAGTCCGGGGGAGCGGGAGTACACAGATACGCAGTATTTT. This gives the protein CASSPGEREYTDTQYF.